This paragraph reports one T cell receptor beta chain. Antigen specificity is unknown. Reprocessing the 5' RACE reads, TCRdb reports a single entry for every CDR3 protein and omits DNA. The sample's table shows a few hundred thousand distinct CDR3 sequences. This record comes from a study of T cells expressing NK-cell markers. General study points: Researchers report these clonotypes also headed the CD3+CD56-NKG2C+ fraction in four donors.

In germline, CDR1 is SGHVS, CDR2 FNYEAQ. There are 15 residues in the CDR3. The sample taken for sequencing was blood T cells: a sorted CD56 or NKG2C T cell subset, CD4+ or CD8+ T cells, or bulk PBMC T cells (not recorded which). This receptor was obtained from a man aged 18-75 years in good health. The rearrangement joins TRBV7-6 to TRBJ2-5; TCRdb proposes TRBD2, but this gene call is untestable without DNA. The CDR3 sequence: CASSPTSGSQETQYF.